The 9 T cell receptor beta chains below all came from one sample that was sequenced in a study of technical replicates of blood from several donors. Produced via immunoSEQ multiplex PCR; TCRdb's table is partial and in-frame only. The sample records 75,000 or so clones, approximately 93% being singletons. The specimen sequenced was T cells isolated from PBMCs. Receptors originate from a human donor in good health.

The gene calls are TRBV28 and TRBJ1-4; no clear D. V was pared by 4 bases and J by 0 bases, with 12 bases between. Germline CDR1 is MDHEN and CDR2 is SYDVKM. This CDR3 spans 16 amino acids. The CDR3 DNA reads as TGTGCCAGCAGTTACATCTACGGGGCAACTAATGAAAAACTGTTTTTT. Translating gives CASSYIYGATNEKLFF.

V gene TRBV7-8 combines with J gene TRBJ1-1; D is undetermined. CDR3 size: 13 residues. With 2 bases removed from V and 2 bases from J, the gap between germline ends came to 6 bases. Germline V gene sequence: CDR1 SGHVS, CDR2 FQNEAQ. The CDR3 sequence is CASSLQANTEAFF. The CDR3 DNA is TGTGCCAGCAGCTTACAGGCCAACACTGAAGCTTTCTTT.

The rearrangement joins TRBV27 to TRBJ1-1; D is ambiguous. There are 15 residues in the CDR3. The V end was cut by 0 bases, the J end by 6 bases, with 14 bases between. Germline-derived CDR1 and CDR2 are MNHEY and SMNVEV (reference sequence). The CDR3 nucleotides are TGTGCCAGCAGTTTATCGATTACAGCAGCCTCTGAAGCTTTCTTT. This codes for CASSLSITAASEAFF.

CDR3 sequence (DNA): TGCGCCAGCAGCTTGGAACTAGGCGAAGACGAGCAGTACTTC. This sequence encodes CASSLELGEDEQYF. The V gene is TRBV5-1, the J gene TRBJ2-7; TRBD2 might be the D (5 bases). Germline CDR1 reads SGHRS; CDR2 reads YFSETQ. The CDR3 spans 14 residues. Deletions cut 0 bases from V and 5 bases from J, with 12 bases between.

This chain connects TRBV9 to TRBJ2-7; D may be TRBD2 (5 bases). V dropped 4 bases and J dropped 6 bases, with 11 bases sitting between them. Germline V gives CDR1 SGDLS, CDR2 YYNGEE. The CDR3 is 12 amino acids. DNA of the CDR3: TGTGCCAGCAGCCCTGGGAGTTTCGAGCAGTACTTC. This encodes CASSPGSFEQYF.

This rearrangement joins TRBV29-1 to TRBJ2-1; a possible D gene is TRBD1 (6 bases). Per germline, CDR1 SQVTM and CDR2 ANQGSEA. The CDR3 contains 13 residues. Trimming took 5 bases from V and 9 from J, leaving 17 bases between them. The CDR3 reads CSVTETGNGEQFF. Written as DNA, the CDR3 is TGCAGCGTTACCGAAACAGGGAACGGTGAGCAGTTCTTC.

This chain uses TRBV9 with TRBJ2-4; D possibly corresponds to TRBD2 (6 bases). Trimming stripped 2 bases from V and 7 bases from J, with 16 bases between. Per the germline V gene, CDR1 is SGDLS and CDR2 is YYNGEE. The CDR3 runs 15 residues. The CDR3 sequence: CASSVGIFGGNIQYF. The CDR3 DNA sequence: TGTGCCAGCAGCGTCGGAATTTTCGGAGGGAACATTCAGTACTTC.

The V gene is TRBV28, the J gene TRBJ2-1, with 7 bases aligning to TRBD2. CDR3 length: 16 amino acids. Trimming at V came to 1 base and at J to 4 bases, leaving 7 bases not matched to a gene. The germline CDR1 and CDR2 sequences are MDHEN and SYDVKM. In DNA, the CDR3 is TGTGCCAGCAGTTTATTCAGCGGGGACTCGTACAATGAGCAGTTCTTC. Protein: CASSLFSGDSYNEQFF.

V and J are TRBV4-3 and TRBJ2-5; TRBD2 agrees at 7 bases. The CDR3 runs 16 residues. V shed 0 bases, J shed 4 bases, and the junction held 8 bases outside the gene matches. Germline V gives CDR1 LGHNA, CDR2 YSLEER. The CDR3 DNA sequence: TGCGCCAGCAGCCAAGAGGTTTGGGGGGGTTTAGAGACCCAGTACTTC. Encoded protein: CASSQEVWGGLETQYF.